This T cell receptor beta chain was found in a study of shared clonotypes between healthy human individuals (dated by TCRdb to about 2020). For context, the study as a whole: The cohort included three men and a couple of women between 18 and 49 years of age. For each donor, CD4 naive and CD4 memory were each run on three plates, CD8 naive on two plates, and CD8 memory on one plate. Blood TCR repertoires of a handful of healthy adults were deeply sequenced to estimate repertoire size and the extent of clonotype sharing between individuals. To increase sequencing depth and limit assay-specific biases, different laboratories used diverse techniques to prepare libraries and sequence TCR repertoires. Leukapheresis yielded between about 0.9 and 10 billion PBMCs per donor. Paper-wide results and their limitations: Approximately 5% of naive CD4, 3.5% of naive CD8, roughly 2.4% of memory CD4, and 0.4% of memory CD8 clonotypes were shared across several donors. Clonotypes shared by all four sorted-subset donors showed higher generation probabilities than non-shared clonotypes. The small number of donors limited the genetic and exposure-history diversity represented. Sampling was restricted to blood, and TCR repertoires in tissues likely differ from the TCR repertoires found in blood. Estimated clonotype richness was generally larger for naive than for memory subsets. Based on pairwise subsampling, the degree of clonotype sharing among donors was expected to be affected by sequencing depth. Incomplete sequencing was indicated by rarefaction of sorted-subset datasets, despite the large sequencing depth.

The junction carries 9 bases between V and J, which are trimmed by 5 bases and 2 bases respectively. The CDR3, from cysteine to phenylalanine, totals 13 residues. The sequence is cut down to CDR3 DNA, 39 bases in frame from base 1. CDR1 SGHTA and CDR2 FQGNSA were looked up in the germline V gene. As regards this clone: No cognate antigen has been identified for it. There are no base qualities to consult, and no much larger clone falls within one base.

Healthy HIV-negative adults with no recently reported acute infections or vaccinations were included as donors. Every donor was a Caucasian adult living in Nashville, Tennessee, USA. CD4+ T cells were enriched by magnetic negative selection, after which naive cells were positively selected on CD45RA and the negative fraction was taken as the memory subset. Blood was obtained by leukapheresis, after which PBMCs were separated by Ficoll-Histopaque density gradient centrifugation and cryopreserved in liquid nitrogen vapor phase. Purity and quantity of every magnetically sorted T cell population were checked by analytical flow cytometry. Genomic DNA was isolated from every sorted fraction and measured by UV absorbance on a Nanodrop 2000c. Using the deep immunoSEQ assay, TCR CDR3 regions were amplified from genomic DNA by multiplex PCR. Extracted genomic DNA from each cell subset was distributed evenly across all wells of several immunoSEQ 96-well plates, and each plate was treated as a replicate. For sorted subsets, 200 to 250 ng of genomic DNA, equivalent to 25,000 to 30,000 T cell genomes, went into each replicate PCR. Purified libraries were quantified with a Qubit 3.0 fluorometer, sized on a Bioanalyzer 2100, and re-quantified with the KAPA Library Quantification kit. Each immunoSEQ 96-well plate was sequenced on its own single-read 150-cycle Illumina NextSeq 550 flow cell. The study's own analysis went as follows. Because the immunoSEQ output included only junctional sequences and no quality scores, the filtering could not be the same as the filtering used for full-length reads. To assign V/J genes and CDR3, sequences were annotated against IMGT germline references using PyIR, a Python wrapper for IgBLAST v1.9. Any read was removed if the V/J assignment was weak (E-value above 1e-6), the CDR3 was missing, or the read contained stop codons, out-of-frame junctions, or ambiguous translated residues. V3J clonotypes were defined as sequences sharing the same inferred V gene, J gene, and CDR3 amino acid sequence. Percentage overlap between repertoires was computed as shared unique clonotypes divided by the size of the smaller repertoire. RTK rarefaction, the Chao1 estimator, and Recon v2.1 estimates of unobserved clonotypes were used to assess repertoire richness. OLGA was used to compute generation probabilities for all TCRbeta clonotypes that the gDNA method yielded from several donors. The table was pulled from immuneACCESS by TCRdb, which kept in-frame rearrangements only. Such tables lose some clones; where checked, under half of the loss comes from unresolved V genes, and the rest has no known cause. V, J and clone size derive from that table, while D and trimming were established from the DNA sequence. Here the sample has about 1 million clones; about 76% occur a single time. The ten largest clones take up 1.4% of the sample.

This clonotype was obtained from a man younger than 35 in good health. Specimen: memory CD4+ T cells sorted from blood. The meaning of the sample's cell subset or site label: CD45RA-negative fraction. The rearranged chain carries TRBV7-2 and TRBJ1-2; no confident D gene assignment can be made. CDR3 sequence: CASSPEKNYGYTF. In nucleotides, the sequence is TGTGCCAGCAGCCCCGAGAAGAACTATGGCTACACCTTC.